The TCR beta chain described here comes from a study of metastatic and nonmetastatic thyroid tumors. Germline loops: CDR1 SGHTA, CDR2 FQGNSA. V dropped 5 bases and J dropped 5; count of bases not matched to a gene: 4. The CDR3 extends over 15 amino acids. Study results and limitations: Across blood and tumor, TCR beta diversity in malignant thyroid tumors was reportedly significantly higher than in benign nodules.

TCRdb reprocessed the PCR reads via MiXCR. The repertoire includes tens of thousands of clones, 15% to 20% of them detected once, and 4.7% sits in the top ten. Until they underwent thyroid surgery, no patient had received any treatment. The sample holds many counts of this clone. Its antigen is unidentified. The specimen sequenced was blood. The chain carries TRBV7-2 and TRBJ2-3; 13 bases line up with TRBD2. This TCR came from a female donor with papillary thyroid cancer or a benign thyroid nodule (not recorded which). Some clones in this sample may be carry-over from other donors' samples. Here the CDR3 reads CASSPRTSGGDTQYF. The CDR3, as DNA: TGTGCCAGCAGCCCCCGGACTAGCGGGGGAGATACGCAGTATTTT.